The next 3 T cell receptor beta chains were all read from a single sample in a study of CD8 T cells in Susac syndrome. RNA totalling roughly 0.45 to 1 ug underwent reverse transcription with random hexamers. TCRdb passed the immunoSEQ multiplex PCR reads through MiXCR, listing each CDR3 protein once. The table shows 77,000 or so distinct CDR3 sequences, with under 95% occurring only once. Sequenced input: CD4+ T cells from PBMCs. These receptor sequences come from a human donor with Susac syndrome.

This clonotype appeared a single time. The chain employs TRBV7-8 and TRBJ2-3; TRBD2 agrees at 9 bases. The CDR3 extends over 17 amino acids. Losses at the gene ends were 1 base for V and 2 bases for J; bases not matched to a gene: 7. Germline-derived CDR1 and CDR2 are SGHVS and FQNEAQ. The DNA of the CDR3 is TGTGCCAGCAGCTTAGATGAGCGGGGGGCTACCACAGATACGCAGTATTTT. Translating it yields CASSLDERGATTDTQYF.

The chain uses TRBV7-9 and TRBJ2-5, with TRBD1 matching 11 bases. Germline V gene data show CDR1 as SEHNR and CDR2 as FQNEAQ (reference sequence). The length of the CDR3 is 15 residues. With 6 bases clipped from V and 4 bases from J, the junction kept 7 bases outside the gene matches. The CDR3 nucleotides read TGTGCCAGCAGGGACACCGGGACAGGGGGAGAGACCCAGTACTTC. It codes for CASRDTGTGGETQYF. Together with reference TRBV7-9 and TRBJ2-5, the CDR3 gives the full variable domain: DTGVSQNPRHKITKRGQNVTFRCDPISEHNRLYWYRQTLGQGPEFLTYFQNEAQLEKSRLLSDRFSAERPKGSFSTLEIQRTEQGDSAMYLCASRDTGTGGETQYFGPGTRLLVL.

V gene TRBV2 combines with J gene TRBJ1-2; 9 positions agree with TRBD1. Germline-derived CDR1 and CDR2 are SNHLY and FYNNEI. The CDR3 consists of 16 residues. Trimming at V came to 6 bases and at J to 1 base, leaving 9 bases not matched to a gene. The CDR3 bases are TGTGCCAGCAGAAACAGGGGGCGGACTATTAACTATGGCTACACCTTC. As protein: CASRNRGRTINYGYTF. The complete variable domain, with remaining parts taken from reference TRBV2 and TRBJ1-2, reads EPEVTQTPSHQVTQMGQEVILRCVPISNHLYFYWYRQILGQKVEFLVSFYNNEISEKSEIFDDQFSVERPDGSNFTLKIRSTKLEDSAMYFCASRNRGRTINYGYTFGSGTRLTVV.